Sequencing of this T cell receptor beta chain was carried out in a study of human T cells and chemical hapten exposure. This clonotype was seen only a few times. Its antigen is currently unknown. Each CDR3 protein is one row after TCRdb ran MiXCR on the RACE reads. The sample lists fewer than 100,000 distinct CDR3 sequences, 11% occurring once. Study conclusions and caveats: Against controls, expanded TCRs gave rise to significantly more large CDR3 similarity clusters. Donors' alopecia may make their immune response differ from healthy people's.

Specified time point: patch test 2, 6 weeks after DPC sensitization. The sample's treatment: therapeutic diphenylcyclopropenone sensitization with weekly scalp DPC. Sequences were derived from whole blood, sampled in connection with sensitization to the hapten diphenylcyclopropenone (DPC). The origin of this receptor is a man aged 18-30 years with alopecia areata. Some clones in this sample may be carry-over from other donors' samples.

The CDR3 bases are TGTGCCAGCTCACCCCTTTGGTTGGCGGGGGGCAATCAGCCCCAGCATTTT. Its translation: CASSPLWLAGGNQPQHF. This chain links TRBV18 with TRBJ1-5; tentative D call: TRBD1 (5 bases). The V gene's germline CDR1 is KGHSH and CDR2 LQKENI. CDR3 length: 17 amino acids. Trimming cost V 3 bases and J 2 bases, with 17 bases left between them.